This TCR beta chain came from a study of early T cells in non-severe SARS-CoV-2 infection. Only one count was recorded for this clonotype. This may come from a read error, since a much larger clone is one base off. The ends were cut back, 6 bases at V and 8 bases at J, with 17 bases in the middle. Germline V gene sequence: CDR1 SQVTM, CDR2 ANQGSEA. The CDR3 covers 13 residues. In TCRdb, the 5' RACE reads were re-called with MiXCR into one record per CDR3 protein. The data show some 25,000 distinct CDR3 sequences, more than 3.5% seen once. Sequencing was performed on whole blood. The source is an adult who was a healthcare worker with PCR-confirmed SARS-CoV-2 infection or an uninfected control (not recorded which). This chain uses TRBV29-1 with TRBJ2-1; D tentatively fits TRBD1 or TRBD2 (6 bases each). CDR3 in amino acids: CSVRRGRIDEQFF. In DNA, the CDR3 is TGCAGCGTGAGGAGGGGGAGAATAGATGAGCAGTTCTTC.